This T cell receptor (beta chain) was recorded in a study of ipilimumab plus nivolumab after autologous stem cell transplantation. Starting 14 to 28 days after autologous transplant, ipilimumab 1 mg/kg was given. Measured with immunoSEQ multiplex PCR; TCRdb has only the in-frame clones, and not every one. This repertoire shows about 16,000 clones, 81% found once; its top ten account for 23%. Germline CDR1 is MNHEY and CDR2 is SVGAGI. CDR3 length equals 14 residues. The germline V and J ends were trimmed by 0 bases and 7 bases, with 9 bases remaining between them. Concerning this clone: Its antigen is still unknown.

Points from the study as a whole: Authors suggest TCR repertoire, Treg phenotype and gut microbiota support further study.

This receptor was obtained from a male donor with diffuse large B-cell lymphoma. Sequencing was performed on PBMCs, taken in a trial of ipilimumab plus nivolumab as post-transplant consolidation. The J gene is TRBJ1-4, the V gene TRBV6-5; TRBD1 is a possible D gene (5 bases). CDR3 nucleotides: TGTGCCAGCAGTTACTCTCAGGGACTTGAAAAACTGTTTTTT. Encoded protein: CASSYSQGLEKLFF.